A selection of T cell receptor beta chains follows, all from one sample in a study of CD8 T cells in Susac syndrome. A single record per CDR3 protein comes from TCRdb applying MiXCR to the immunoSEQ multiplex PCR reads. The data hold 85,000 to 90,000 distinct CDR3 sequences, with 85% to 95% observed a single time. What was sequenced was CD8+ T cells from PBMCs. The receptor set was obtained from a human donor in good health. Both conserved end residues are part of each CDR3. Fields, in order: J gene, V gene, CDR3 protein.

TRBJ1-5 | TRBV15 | CATSGRTGGFDQPQHF
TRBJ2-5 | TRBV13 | CASSLVAGGPYQETQYF
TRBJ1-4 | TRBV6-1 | CASRRRDRGRDEKLFF
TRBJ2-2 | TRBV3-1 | CASSPGTGGAGELFF
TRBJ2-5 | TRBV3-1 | CASSQAEEGGSRETQYF
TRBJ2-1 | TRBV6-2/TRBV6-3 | CASSSTGDPPLEQFF
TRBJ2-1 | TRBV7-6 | CASSRTSGGSSYNEQFF
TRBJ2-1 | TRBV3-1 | CASSQDLGREGDEQFF
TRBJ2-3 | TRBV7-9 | CASSPGGLDRDTQYF
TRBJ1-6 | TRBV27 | CASNLQWGSYNSPLHF
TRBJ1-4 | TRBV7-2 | CASSLGGKLFF
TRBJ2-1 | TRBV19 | CASSSAGRYIDEQFF
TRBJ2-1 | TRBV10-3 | CAFGGLAGNEQFF
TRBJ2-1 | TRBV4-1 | CASSQGGSVDEQFF
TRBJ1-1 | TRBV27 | CASSRYTGMNTEAFF
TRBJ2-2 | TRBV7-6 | CASSLGHNTGELFF
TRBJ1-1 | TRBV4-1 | CASSQLGEGFSEAFF
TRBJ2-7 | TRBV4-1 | CASSRDRDRVTYEQYF
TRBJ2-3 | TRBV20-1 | CSAPGGVLTDTQYF
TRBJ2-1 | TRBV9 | CASSGYPWGRGRYNEQFF
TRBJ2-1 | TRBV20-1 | CSATGLDGNEQFF
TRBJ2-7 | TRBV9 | CASSVAGTATYEQYF
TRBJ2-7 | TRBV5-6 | CASSSGGQSNYEQYF
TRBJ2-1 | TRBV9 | CASSAPTGFLNEQFF
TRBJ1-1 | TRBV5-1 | CASSLDGGGLGEAFF
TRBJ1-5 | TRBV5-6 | CASSFGTGNQPQHF
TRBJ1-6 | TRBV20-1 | CSARASANSPLHF
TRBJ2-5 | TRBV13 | CASSLGGRATETQYF
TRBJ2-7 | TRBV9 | CASSVDGGDTESEQYF
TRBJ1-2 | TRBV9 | CASSDGTNGYTF
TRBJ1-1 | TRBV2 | CASTEDRGRDSEAFF
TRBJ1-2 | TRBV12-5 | CASGLVPTTEGYTF
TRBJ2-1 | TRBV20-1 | CSARTLAGGYNEQFF
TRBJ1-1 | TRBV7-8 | CASSLAWMNTEAFF
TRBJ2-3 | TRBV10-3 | CAISDLGRGTDTQYF
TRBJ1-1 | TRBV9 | CASSTQNTEAFF
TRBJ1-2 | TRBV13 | CASNPTGGGYTF
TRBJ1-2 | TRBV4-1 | CASSQVAGISYGYTF
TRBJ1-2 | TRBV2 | CASRRVGWDGNFYGYTF
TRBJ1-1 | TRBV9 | CASSVDEGGTEAFF
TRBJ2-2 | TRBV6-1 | CASSEMGGAITGELFF
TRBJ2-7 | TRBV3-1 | CASSQEVGIRTYEQYF
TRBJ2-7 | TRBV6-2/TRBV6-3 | CASRGGYEQYF
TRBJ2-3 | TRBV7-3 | CASSLKLAGADTQYF
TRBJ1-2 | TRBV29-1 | CSVEGGGAGGYTF
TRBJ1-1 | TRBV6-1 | CAVNGLLLRTEAFF
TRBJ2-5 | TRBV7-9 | CASSPDGQETQYF
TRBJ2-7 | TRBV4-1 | CASSQYLLPDRGGYEQYF